This TCR beta chain originates from a study of a mutant IDH1 vaccine in newly diagnosed glioma (dated by TCRdb to the early 2020s). Looking at the study overall: Patients received eight vaccinations in weeks 1, 3, 5, 7, 11, 15, 19 and 23, corresponding to visits V03 through V10. Before enrollment, most patients had been given radiochemotherapy with temozolomide as standard therapy, while the rest had received either radiotherapy alone or temozolomide alone. Six visits were used for peripheral blood collection: V03 (baseline), V05, V07, V10, V12 and V13. Of the roughly 30 treated patients, roughly 60% were male and approximately 40% were female, and the mean age was 40.4 years. Vaccination started 4-6 weeks after radiotherapy alone, or was given together with temozolomide cycles in the groups whose treatment included chemotherapy. For exploratory analyses, some 24 treated patients had longitudinal TCRB deep sequencing done wherever samples were available.

This sample's time point label indicates: week 11, during vaccination. A 20-mer mutant IDH1 peptide at 300 micrograms in Montanide made up each vaccine dose, which was injected subcutaneously together with topical imiquimod. Newly diagnosed WHO grade 3 or 4 IDH1-mutant astrocytomas showing loss of nuclear ATRX were present in the donors. The samples were drawn from NOA16, a multicentre, single-arm, open-label phase I trial in Germany that tested a mutant IDH1 peptide vaccine in humans for the first time. The DNeasy Blood and Tissue Kit was used to extract genomic DNA from EDTA blood for TCRB sequencing. Beyond this particular receptor, the publication reports: Pseudoprogression appeared unrelated to alterations in the top peripheral T cell clonotypes detected by TCRB sequencing. According to the authors, sample limitations meant that analyses of patient blood samples could not be reproduced. Immune responses induced by the vaccine were seen in over 90% of patients across multiple MHC alleles. Availability determined which PBMC samples were chosen for TCRB deep sequencing.

The library was made by the immunoSEQ multiplex PCR assay. Rearranged TCR beta chain sequences were amplified with the hsTCRB Kit following the manufacturer's protocol. An Illumina MiSeq was used to sequence the TCRB libraries. As for the authors' bioinformatics: Demultiplexing, trimming and gene mapping were performed with the kit vendor's proprietary platform. TCRdb mirrors the immuneACCESS table, restricted to in-frame sequences. Some clones are absent from its copies; in checked studies, under half trace to an unresolved V gene, and the reason for the others is unknown. V and J calls and clone size are those listed in that table; D and trimming were worked out from the DNA. Counted in this sample were roughly 130,000 clones; over 75% of them appeared once. The ten most abundant clones make up 5.5% of the sample. As to this clone: Its antigen remains unidentified. No base quality information exists; no much larger clone differs at one position.

The sequences come from PBMCs, collected from a glioma patient whose treatment included an IDH1 peptide vaccine. The TCR was taken from a man between 35 and 55 years old with glioma.

The DNA sequence is as follows: TGCGCCAGCAGGCCAAGCATCGGGGCGTACGAGCAGTACTTC. This encodes CASRPSIGAYEQYF. This chain joins TRBV5-1 to TRBJ2-7; the D segment may tentatively be TRBD1 or TRBD2, each giving 5 matched bases. The germline V gene specifies SGHRS as CDR1 and YFSETQ as CDR2. V is reduced by 5 bases and J by 4 bases, leaving a spacing of 16 bases between them. The CDR3 contains 14 residues, cysteine and phenylalanine counted. Only the CDR3 DNA is retained, 42 bases long and in frame from the first base.